One sample yielded the 31 T cell receptor beta chains listed below, sequenced in a study of T cell responses to AZD1222 COVID-19 vaccine. Repertoires were generated with immunoSEQ multiplex PCR, while TCRdb's copy carries only in-frame clones and drops some. The sample records about 150,000 clones, just under 95% being singletons. The source was peripheral blood, collected on day 0 of AZD1222 vaccination. The source is an adult in good health.

V is TRBV11-2 and J is TRBJ2-7; weak D call: TRBD2 (6 bases). The CDR3 is 17 amino acids. In germline, CDR1 is SGHAT, CDR2 FQNNGV. V shed 3 bases and J shed 3 bases, with 21 bases lying between them. DNA of the CDR3: TGTGCCAGCAGCTTGGCTGGGACTCCCGGAGGAGTCTACGAGCAGTACTTC. As protein: CASSLAGTPGGVYEQYF.

The chain employs TRBV5-5 and TRBJ1-2; 7 bases align to TRBD1. Per the germline V gene, CDR1 is SGHKS and CDR2 is YYEKEE (reference sequence). CDR3 length: 14 amino acids. The V gene end was trimmed by 3 bases and the J gene end by 3 bases; junction bases not matched to a gene: 5. The CDR3 region is CASSSGGLDYGYTF. The CDR3 DNA is TGTGCCAGCAGCTCAGGGGGATTGGACTATGGCTACACCTTC.

V gene TRBV5-1 combines with J gene TRBJ2-1; D call uncertain. With 7 bases removed from V and 0 bases from J, the gap between germline ends came to 14 bases. This CDR3 is built from 15 residues. CDR1 is SGHRS, CDR2 YFSETQ, per germline. CDR3 DNA sequence: TGCGCCAGCCGTAGCACCTGGAGCTCCTACAATGAGCAGTTCTTC. Protein: CASRSTWSSYNEQFF.

The count of this clone is one. This chain uses TRBV7-9 with TRBJ1-1; TRBD1 aligns across 9 bases. After removal of 4 bases from V and 5 bases from J, the junction contained 5 bases not matched to a gene. CDR1 is SEHNR and CDR2 is FQNEAQ in the germline V gene (reference sequence). This CDR3 region has 14 residues. The CDR3 nucleotides read TGTGCCAGCAGCTCCGGGACAGGGACTACTGAAGCTTTCTTT. This translates into CASSSGTGTTEAFF.

The chain links TRBV19 to TRBJ2-1, with 7 bases lining up with TRBD2. The length of the CDR3 is 16 residues. The V and J ends lost 2 bases and 0 bases, in that order; junction bases with no gene match: 4. CDR1 and CDR2 (germline): LNHDA, SQIVND (reference sequence). CDR3 sequence: CASSIIGGTSYNEQFF. CDR3 nucleotide sequence: TGTGCCAGTAGTATAATCGGGGGGACCTCCTACAATGAGCAGTTCTTC.

This chain connects TRBV19 to TRBJ2-7, with no clear D. Trimming removed 1 base at V and 2 bases at J, with 9 bases between. This CDR3 region has 14 residues. Germline loops: CDR1 LNHDA, CDR2 SQIVND (reference sequence). CDR3 sequence: CASSIAYPPYEQYF. As DNA, the CDR3 is TGTGCCAGTAGTATAGCCTACCCCCCCTACGAGCAGTACTTC.

This clone was recorded once. The chain recombines TRBV7-2 with TRBJ1-1; TRBD1 matches at 8 bases. The CDR3 totals 15 residues. CDR1 is SGHTA and CDR2 is FQGNSA in the germline V gene. V was clipped by 1 base and J by 8 bases; unmatched bases: 9. The CDR3 protein is CASSLGLAGGTEAFF. For the CDR3, the DNA is TGTGCCAGCAGCTTAGGACTGGCAGGGGGCACCGAAGCTTTCTTT.

This sequence joins TRBV18 and TRBJ2-2; D is possibly TRBD2 (5 bases). V lost 2 bases to trimming and J lost 8 bases, with 15 bases between them. The CDR3 spans 15 residues. Germline V gene lookup returns CDR1 KGHSH and CDR2 LQKENI. As DNA, the CDR3 is TGTGCCAGCTCACCAACCCCCGGGGTCACGGGGGAGCTGTTTTTT. It encodes CASSPTPGVTGELFF.

V and J are TRBV19 and TRBJ1-1, with unresolved D. The V gene lost 4 bases and the J gene lost 0 bases, with 3 bases spanning the gap. Per germline, CDR1 LNHDA and CDR2 SQIVND (reference sequence). The CDR3 is 12 residues long. This chain's CDR3 is CASSKVNTEAFF. The CDR3 DNA sequence: TGTGCCAGTAGTAAGGTGAACACTGAAGCTTTCTTT. The whole variable domain, remainder taken from reference TRBV19 and TRBJ1-1, is DGGITQSPKYLFRKEGQNVTLSCEQNLNHDAMYWYRQDPGQGLRLIYYSQIVNDFQKGDIAEGYSVSREKKESFPLTVTSAQKNPTAFYLCASSKVNTEAFFGQGTRLTVV.

The rearrangement uses TRBV2 and TRBJ1-2, with D perhaps matching TRBD1 (5 bases). Germline CDR1 SNHLY, CDR2 FYNNEI. The CDR3 spans 13 residues. Trimming took off 9 bases at V and 6 bases at J, with 17 bases between the two ends. CDR3 amino acids: CARSSGTANGYTF. The CDR3 DNA is TGTGCCAGATCCTCCGGGACCGCTAATGGCTACACCTTC.

The genes are TRBV7-2 and TRBJ1-3; D gene uncertain. The V gene's germline CDR1 is SGHTA and CDR2 FQGNSA. The CDR3 sequence is 12 residues long. V lost 5 bases and J lost 3, with 5 bases in between. CDR3 in DNA: TGTGCCAGCAGCCCTGGTGGAAACACCATATATTTT. The encoded protein is CASSPGGNTIYF.

The chain couples TRBV19 to TRBJ1-5; a possible D gene is TRBD1 (5 bases). Trimming took off 3 bases at V and 7 bases at J, with 16 bases between the two ends. Germline V gene sequence: CDR1 LNHDA, CDR2 SQIVND (reference sequence). This CDR3 region has 15 residues. The CDR3 nucleotides are TGTGCCAGTAGTATTTCGGGGGGGGGAAGACAGCCCCAGCATTTT. Amino acid sequence: CASSISGGGRQPQHF.

The chain is built from TRBV3-1 (or the pseudogene TRBV3-2) and TRBJ1-3; 8 bases fit TRBD1. V gave up 4 bases and J gave up 0 bases; unmatched junction bases: 2. CDR1 is LGHDT and CDR2 is YNNKEL in the germline V gene (reference sequence). The CDR3 consists of 15 residues. CDR3 DNA sequence: TGTGCCAGCAGCCGGACAGGGCTCTCTGGAAACACCATATATTTT. As protein: CASSRTGLSGNTIYF.

This chain's CDR3 is CASSRPGQGITGEQFF. CDR3 nucleotides: TGTGCCAGCAGTCGCCCCGGACAGGGCATAACGGGTGAGCAGTTCTTC. This chain joins TRBV27 and TRBJ2-1, with 8 bases aligning to TRBD1. Per the germline V gene, CDR1 is MNHEY and CDR2 is SMNVEV (reference sequence). Unmatched junction bases numbered 15, after V lost 5 bases and J lost 9 bases. The CDR3 covers 16 residues.

Written as DNA, the CDR3 is TGTGCCAGCAGCTTGGATCAAGCAGTGGATACGCAGTATTTT. Amino acids: CASSLDQAVDTQYF. The V gene is TRBV5-5, the J gene TRBJ2-3; D is undetermined. The CDR3 length is 14 residues. From germline, CDR1 is SGHKS and CDR2 YYEKEE (reference sequence). Trimming pared 0 bases from V and 6 bases from J, leaving 11 bases between.

The chain carries TRBV10-2 and TRBJ1-1; D not resolved. V lost 3 bases and J 0 bases, leaving 11 bases between the germline ends. The CDR3 spans 15 residues. Germline V gives CDR1 WSHSY, CDR2 SAAADI. The chain's CDR3 is CASSELPVLNTEAFF. The DNA for the CDR3 is TGCGCCAGCAGTGAATTGCCAGTGTTGAACACTGAAGCTTTCTTT.

At least ten counts were recorded for this clone. The chain couples TRBV4-2 to TRBJ2-2; 10 bases map to TRBD1. After removal of 4 bases from V and 3 bases from J, the junction contained 2 bases not matched to a gene. Germline loops: CDR1 LGHNA, CDR2 YNFKEQ. This CDR3 region has 15 residues. This CDR3 is CASSPGTGDTGELFF. For the CDR3, the DNA is TGTGCCAGCAGCCCCGGGACAGGGGACACCGGGGAGCTGTTTTTT.

The rearrangement uses TRBV11-2 and TRBJ2-3, with unresolved D. This CDR3 comprises 12 residues. Germline CDR1 SGHAT, CDR2 FQNNGV. Trimming cost V 1 base and J 7 bases, with 6 bases left between them. In DNA, the CDR3 is TGTGCCAGCAGCTTAGTAGGAAATACGCAGTATTTT. This codes for CASSLVGNTQYF.

This clone was detected only once. J is TRBJ2-3 and V is TRBV4-3; perhaps TRBD2 as D (6 bases). V shed 0 bases and J shed 5 bases, with 24 bases lying between them. Germline lookup yields CDR1 LGHNA and CDR2 YSLEER. The CDR3 has 19 residues. The CDR3 protein is CASSQESPPSIGGGDTQYF. The CDR3 DNA reads as TGCGCCAGCAGCCAAGAGTCGCCTCCTTCAATTGGGGGAGGAGATACGCAGTATTTT.

V and J are TRBV7-2 and TRBJ2-5; no definite D call. Trimming took off 9 bases at V and 0 bases at J, with 11 bases between the two ends. CDR3 length equals 13 residues. The V gene's germline CDR1 is SGHTA and CDR2 FQGNSA. This chain's CDR3 is CASGASYQETQYF. DNA of the CDR3: TGTGCCAGTGGAGCGTCTTACCAAGAGACCCAGTACTTC.

The rearrangement links TRBV10-2 to TRBJ1-4, with D tentatively TRBD1 (5 bases). From germline, CDR1 is WSHSY and CDR2 SAAADI. CDR3 length: 13 residues. Trimming took off 2 bases at V and 7 bases at J, with 8 bases between the two ends. CDR3 in DNA: TGCGCCAGCAGTGAGAGGGGAGGTGAAAAACTGTTTTTT. Its translation is CASSERGGEKLFF.

The chain couples TRBV9 to TRBJ2-7; D call uncertain. V was cut by 2 bases and J by 5 bases, with 11 bases left in between. The CDR3 sequence is 13 residues long. Germline V gene sequence: CDR1 SGDLS, CDR2 YYNGEE. The CDR3 spells CASSVGPLNEQYF. CDR3 nucleotide sequence: TGTGCCAGCAGCGTGGGCCCCCTCAACGAGCAGTACTTC.

This chain joins TRBV2 and TRBJ2-1, with TRBD2 identical over 7 bases. The V gene's germline CDR1 is SNHLY and CDR2 FYNNEI. V trimming: 7 bases; J trimming: 6 bases; junction bases outside the gene matches: 15. The length of the CDR3 is 16 residues. CDR3 region: CASTGRREGFTNEQFF. CDR3 bases: TGTGCCAGCACCGGGCGAAGGGAGGGTTTCACCAATGAGCAGTTCTTC. The full variable domain, rest sourced from reference TRBV2 and TRBJ2-1, is EPEVTQTPSHQVTQMGQEVILRCVPISNHLYFYWYRQILGQKVEFLVSFYNNEISEKSEIFDDQFSVERPDGSNFTLKIRSTKLEDSAMYFCASTGRREGFTNEQFFGPGTRLTVL.

This rearrangement joins TRBV6-4 to TRBJ1-2; D possibly corresponds to TRBD1 (5 bases). Germline loops: CDR1 MRHNA, CDR2 SNTAGT. Trimming took off 0 bases at V and 1 base at J, with 9 bases between the two ends. The CDR3 spans 15 residues. The CDR3 bases are TGTGCCAGCAGTGACTCGGGCAGGGATAACTATGGCTACACCTTC. Encoded protein: CASSDSGRDNYGYTF.

CDR3 coding DNA: TGTGCCAGCAGTGTAGTCTTAGGTTCCTACAATGAGCAGTTCTTC. Encoded protein: CASSVVLGSYNEQFF. The chain uses TRBV27 and TRBJ2-1; D ambiguous. Germline V lookup: CDR1 MNHEY, CDR2 SMNVEV (reference sequence). The V and J ends lost 5 bases and 1 base respectively, with 12 bases between them. CDR3 length: 15 amino acids.

A single count supports this clone. At one of its ends the junction is not consistent with the germline gene, which may arise from a read error. The chain combines TRBV7-3 with TRBJ1-1; D is ambiguous. Germline loops: CDR1 SGHTA, CDR2 FQGTGA. This CDR3 is 14 amino acids long. CDR3 nucleotides: TGTGCCAGCAGCTTGGTACTCTCGAACGCTGAAGCTTTCTTT. This codes for CASSLVLSNAEAFF.

The chain has TRBV7-8 and TRBJ1-5; 9 nucleotides line up with TRBD1. This CDR3 spans 16 amino acids. V lost 5 bases, J lost 4 bases, and 9 bases stayed unmatched. Per the germline V gene, CDR1 is SGHVS and CDR2 is FQNEAQ. CDR3 in amino acids: CASSQPLGQGNQPQHF. CDR3 sequence (DNA): TGTGCCAGCAGCCAGCCATTAGGACAGGGGAATCAGCCCCAGCATTTT.

The chain employs TRBV24-1 and TRBJ1-1, with D possibly being TRBD1 (5 bases). Germline V lookup: CDR1 KGHDR, CDR2 SFDVKD. V was pared by 5 bases and J by 7 bases, with 13 bases between. The CDR3 contains 13 residues. This CDR3 is CATSASGTSEAFF. The CDR3 nucleotides are TGTGCCACCAGTGCTAGCGGGACCAGTGAAGCTTTCTTT.

The rearrangement joins TRBV7-9 to TRBJ2-1, with TRBD1 matching over 8 bases. Germline V gene lookup returns CDR1 SEHNR and CDR2 FQNEAQ (reference sequence). Trimming removed 4 bases from V and 4 bases from J; junction bases left unmatched: 9. The CDR3 length is 16 residues. CDR3 residues: CASSYRGANIYNEQFF. CDR3 bases: TGTGCCAGCAGCTACAGGGGGGCCAACATATACAATGAGCAGTTCTTC.

The chain has TRBV11-2 and TRBJ2-3; D gene unclear. Germline lookup yields CDR1 SGHAT and CDR2 FQNNGV. The CDR3 contains 12 residues. Trimming took 5 bases from V and 8 from J, leaving 11 bases between them. CDR3 region: CASSIRPRTQYF. The CDR3 DNA sequence: TGTGCCAGCAGCATCAGGCCCCGTACGCAGTATTTT. Full variable domain (remainder filled in from reference TRBV11-2 and TRBJ2-3): EAGVAQSPRYKIIEKRQSVAFWCNPISGHATLYWYQQILGQGPKLLIQFQNNGVVDDSQLPKDRFSAERLKGVDSTLKIQPAKLEDSAVYLCASSIRPRTQYFGPGTRLTVL.

The chain couples TRBV3-1 (or the pseudogene TRBV3-2) to TRBJ2-4, with 12 bases that match TRBD2. With V trimmed by 0 bases and J by 0 bases, 9 bases remained unmatched. CDR3 length equals 20 residues. Germline CDR1 and CDR2: LGHDT and YNNKEL (reference sequence). CDR3 DNA: TGTGCCAGCAGCCAAGAGGTACTAGCGGGAGGCGCCATAGCCAAAAACATTCAGTACTTC. Amino acid sequence: CASSQEVLAGGAIAKNIQYF.